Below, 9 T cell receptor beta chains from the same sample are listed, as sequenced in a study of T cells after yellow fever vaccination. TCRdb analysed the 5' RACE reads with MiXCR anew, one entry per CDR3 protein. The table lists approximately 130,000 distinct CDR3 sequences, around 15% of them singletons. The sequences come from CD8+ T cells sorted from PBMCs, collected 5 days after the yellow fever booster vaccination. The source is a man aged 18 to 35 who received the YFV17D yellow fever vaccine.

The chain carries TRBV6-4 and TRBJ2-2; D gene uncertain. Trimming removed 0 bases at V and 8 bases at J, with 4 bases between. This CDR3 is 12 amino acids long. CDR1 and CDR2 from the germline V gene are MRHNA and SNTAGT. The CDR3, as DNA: TGTGCCAGCAGTGACTCTTGGGGGGAGCTGTTTTTT. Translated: CASSDSWGELFF.

This chain's CDR3 is CASSQGTLNTEAFF. The CDR3 coding sequence is TGTGCCAGCAGTCAGGGGACCTTGAACACTGAAGCTTTCTTT. The chain links TRBV27 to TRBJ1-1; possible D gene TRBD1, 6 bases. With 5 bases removed from V and 0 bases from J, the gap between germline ends came to 10 bases. The CDR3 totals 14 residues. Germline V gives CDR1 MNHEY, CDR2 SMNVEV (reference sequence).

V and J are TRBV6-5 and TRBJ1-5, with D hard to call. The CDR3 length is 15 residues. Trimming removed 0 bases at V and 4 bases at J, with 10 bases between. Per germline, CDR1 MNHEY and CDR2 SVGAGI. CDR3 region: CASSYSGMKNQPQHF. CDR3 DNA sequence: TGTGCCAGCAGTTACTCGGGGATGAAAAATCAGCCCCAGCATTTT.

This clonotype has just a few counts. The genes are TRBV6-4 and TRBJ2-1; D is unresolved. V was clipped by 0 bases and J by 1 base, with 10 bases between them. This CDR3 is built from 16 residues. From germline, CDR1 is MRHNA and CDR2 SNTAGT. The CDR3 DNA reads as TGTGCCAGCAGTGACTCTTCTGGGTTGTCCTACAATGAGCAGTTCTTC. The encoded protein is CASSDSSGLSYNEQFF.

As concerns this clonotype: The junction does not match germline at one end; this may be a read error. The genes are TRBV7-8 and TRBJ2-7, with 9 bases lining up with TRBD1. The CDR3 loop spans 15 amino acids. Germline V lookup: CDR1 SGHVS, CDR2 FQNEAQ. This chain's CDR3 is CAGSTAGTGTVEQYF. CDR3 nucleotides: TGTGCCGGCAGCACGGCCGGGACAGGGACGGTCGAGCAGTACTTC.

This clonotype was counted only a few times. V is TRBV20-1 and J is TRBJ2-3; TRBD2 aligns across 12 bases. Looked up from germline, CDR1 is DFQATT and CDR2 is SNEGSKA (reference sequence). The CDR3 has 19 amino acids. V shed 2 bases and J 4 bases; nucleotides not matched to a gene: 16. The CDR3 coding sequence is TGCAGTGCTAGAAGCGGGCTAGCGGGGGGGCCGGGCGAGGCAGATACGCAGTATTTT. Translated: CSARSGLAGGPGEADTQYF.

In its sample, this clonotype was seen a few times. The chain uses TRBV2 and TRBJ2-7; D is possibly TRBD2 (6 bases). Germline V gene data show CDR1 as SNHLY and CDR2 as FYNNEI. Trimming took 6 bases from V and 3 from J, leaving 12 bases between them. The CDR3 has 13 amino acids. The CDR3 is CASRSGLVYEQYF. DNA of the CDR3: TGTGCCAGCAGGTCGGGACTGGTCTACGAGCAGTACTTC.

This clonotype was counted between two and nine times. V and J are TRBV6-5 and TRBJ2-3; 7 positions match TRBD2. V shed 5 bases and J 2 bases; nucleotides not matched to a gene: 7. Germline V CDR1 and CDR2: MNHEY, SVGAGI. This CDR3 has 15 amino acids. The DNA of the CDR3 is TGTGCCAGCAGTCCAACGGGGGGTCTCACAGATACGCAGTATTTT. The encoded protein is CASSPTGGLTDTQYF.

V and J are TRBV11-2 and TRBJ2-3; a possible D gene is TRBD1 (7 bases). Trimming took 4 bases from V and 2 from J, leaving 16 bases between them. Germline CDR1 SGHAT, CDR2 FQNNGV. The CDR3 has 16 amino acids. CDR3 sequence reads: CASSWDSWDSTDTQYF. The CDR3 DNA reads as TGTGCCAGCAGCTGGGACAGTTGGGACTCCACAGATACGCAGTATTTT. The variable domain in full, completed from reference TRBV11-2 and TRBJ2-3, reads EAGVAQSPRYKIIEKRQSVAFWCNPISGHATLYWYQQILGQGPKLLIQFQNNGVVDDSQLPKDRFSAERLKGVDSTLKIQPAKLEDSAVYLCASSWDSWDSTDTQYFGPGTRLTVL.